These T cell receptor beta chains were read from a single sample in a study of CD8 T cells in Susac syndrome. One entry per CDR3 protein results from TCRdb running MiXCR on the immunoSEQ multiplex PCR reads. The sample has under 200,000 distinct CDR3 sequences; more than 90% are singletons. Sequencing was carried out using CD4+ T cells from PBMCs. The origin of the receptors is a human donor in good health. Both conserved end residues are part of each CDR3. The D gene is left open where the match is weak. Expanded clones are given a class, and other clones once, few, many or no size at all.

V: TRBV7-8; size: NA; J: TRBJ1-5; length: 14; D: NA; DNA: TGTGCCAGCAGCTACGCGACAGGTCGTCAGCCCCAGCATTTT; CDR3: CASSYATGRQPQHF
V: TRBV7-2; size: NA; J: TRBJ2-5; length: 13; D: TRBD1; DNA: TGTGCCAGCAGCACAGGGGCCCGAGAGACCCAGTACTTC; CDR3: CASSTGARETQYF
V: TRBV4-2; size: NA; J: TRBJ1-3; length: 14; D: NA; DNA: TGTGCCAGCAGACGGGAGATCTCTGGAAACACCATATATTTT; CDR3: CASRREISGNTIYF
V: TRBV20-1; size: NA; J: TRBJ1-5; length: 14; D: NA; DNA: TGCAGTGCTAGAGATTTGGCAGGGGATCAGCCCCAGCATTTT; CDR3: CSARDLAGDQPQHF
V: TRBV27; size: NA; J: TRBJ2-1; length: 14; D: NA; DNA: TGTGCCAGCAGTCACTTGGACATGACCAATGAGCAGTTCTTC; CDR3: CASSHLDMTNEQFF
V: TRBV12-5; size: NA; J: TRBJ2-2; length: 15; D: NA; DNA: TGTGCTAGTGGTTTGGTACAGGGACCATTCGGGGAGCTGTTTTTT; CDR3: CASGLVQGPFGELFF
V: TRBV3-1; size: NA; J: TRBJ2-1; length: 13; D: NA; DNA: TGTGCCAGCAGCCAAGGGTCCGGGGGTGAGCAGTTCTTC; CDR3: CASSQGSGGEQFF
V: TRBV29-1; size: NA; J: TRBJ1-1; length: 13; D: NA; DNA: TGCAGCGTTGAAGGACGGTCAGGGGCTGAAGCTTTCTTT; CDR3: CSVEGRSGAEAFF
V: TRBV20-1; size: NA; J: TRBJ2-7; length: 13; D: NA; DNA: TGCAGTGCTAACCGCCAGGGTAGCTACGAGCAGTACTTC; CDR3: CSANRQGSYEQYF
V: TRBV15; size: NA; J: TRBJ1-4; length: 14; D: TRBD1; DNA: TGTGCCACCAGCAGAGATCAGTCGGACAGGTCACTGTTTTTT; CDR3: CATSRDQSDRSLFF
V: TRBV20-1; size: NA; J: TRBJ2-5; length: 12; D: NA; DNA: TGCAGTGCTAGTCCGGGCCAAGAGACCCAGTACTTC; CDR3: CSASPGQETQYF
V: TRBV4-2; size: NA; J: TRBJ2-1; length: 16; D: NA; DNA: TGTGCCAGCAGCCAAGATCCGGGGGGCGGCTACAATGAGCAGTTCTTC; CDR3: CASSQDPGGGYNEQFF
V: TRBV3-1; size: NA; J: TRBJ1-2; length: 13; D: TRBD1; DNA: TGTGCCAGCAGCCAAGGGGACAGCTATGGCTACACCTTC; CDR3: CASSQGDSYGYTF
V: TRBV29-1; size: NA; J: TRBJ2-1; length: 15; D: TRBD1; DNA: TGCAGCGTGTCCGACAGGGCTACTTCCTACAATGAGCAGTTCTTC; CDR3: CSVSDRATSYNEQFF
V: TRBV10-3; size: NA; J: TRBJ2-7; length: 15; D: NA; DNA: TGTGCCATCAGGGGTGTAGGACAGAGAATCTACGAGCAGTACTTC; CDR3: CAIRGVGQRIYEQYF
V: TRBV18; size: NA; J: TRBJ2-2; length: 16; D: TRBD2; DNA: TGTGCCAGCTCACCATGGCTAGCGGAGAACACCGGGGAGCTGTTTTTT; CDR3: CASSPWLAENTGELFF
V: TRBV3-1; size: NA; J: TRBJ1-2; length: 13; D: NA; DNA: TGTGCCAGCAGCCAAGAGGGCCTCTATGGCTACACCTTC; CDR3: CASSQEGLYGYTF
V: TRBV20-1; size: NA; J: TRBJ2-3; length: 15; D: TRBD2; DNA: TGCAGTGCGCCGGGAGGGGCCCGGCGCACAGATACGCAGTATTTT; CDR3: CSAPGGARRTDTQYF
V: TRBV2; size: NA; J: TRBJ1-1; length: 14; D: NA; DNA: TGTGCCAGCAGTATCTCCGAGGGGAACACTGAAGCTTTCTTT; CDR3: CASSISEGNTEAFF
V: TRBV19; size: NA; J: TRBJ1-2; length: 12; D: NA; DNA: TGTGCCAGTAGTGTAACGGACTATGGCTACACCTTC; CDR3: CASSVTDYGYTF
V: TRBV3-1; size: NA; J: TRBJ2-7; length: 14; D: TRBD1; DNA: TGTGCCAGCAGACAAACCGGGACAGTGGGCGAGCAGTACTTC; CDR3: CASRQTGTVGEQYF
V: TRBV18; size: few; J: TRBJ1-1; length: 12; D: NA; DNA: TGTGCCAGCTCACCTCAGGACACTGAAGCTTTCTTT; CDR3: CASSPQDTEAFF
V: TRBV7-9; size: NA; J: TRBJ2-1; length: 16; D: NA; DNA: TGTGCCAGCAGCCCTAGATCGGCCAGCTCCTACAATGAGCAGTTCTTC; CDR3: CASSPRSASSYNEQFF
V: TRBV20-1; size: NA; J: TRBJ2-7; length: 14; D: TRBD2; DNA: TGCAGTGCCCTTTCTAATGGGGGGGGCTACGAGCAGTACTTC; CDR3: CSALSNGGGYEQYF
V: TRBV7-9; size: NA; J: TRBJ1-5; length: 14; D: NA; DNA: TGTGCCAGCAGCCCGGGTCTGGGGTATCAGCCCCAGCATTTT; CDR3: CASSPGLGYQPQHF
V: TRBV5-4; size: NA; J: TRBJ2-5; length: 14; D: TRBD1; DNA: TGTGCCAGCAGCCAACAAACAGGGGTGGAGACCCAGTACTTC; CDR3: CASSQQTGVETQYF
V: TRBV6-5; size: NA; J: TRBJ2-7; length: 12; D: NA; DNA: TGTGCCAGCGGTGACGGTGCCTACGAGCAGTACTTC; CDR3: CASGDGAYEQYF
V: TRBV30; size: NA; J: TRBJ1-6; length: 14; D: NA; DNA: TGTGCCTGGAGTGTCGGATTGTATAATTCACCCCTCCACTTT; CDR3: CAWSVGLYNSPLHF
V: TRBV7-2; size: NA; J: TRBJ2-1; length: 14; D: NA; DNA: TGTGCCAGCAGCCCCCTAGGCAGCTACAATGAGCAGTTCTTC; CDR3: CASSPLGSYNEQFF
V: TRBV20-1; size: NA; J: TRBJ1-6; length: 11; D: NA; DNA: TGCAGTGCTAGACCTCGCGGCACCCTCCACTTT; CDR3: CSARPRGTLHF
V: TRBV3-1; size: NA; J: TRBJ2-1; length: 15; D: NA; DNA: TGTGCCAGCAGCGGGAAACGCGGTACAGGGAATGAGCAGTTCTTC; CDR3: CASSGKRGTGNEQFF
V: TRBV5-6; size: NA; J: TRBJ2-5; length: 16; D: NA; DNA: TGTGCCAGCAGCTGGTCCTCTCGTGGGGATCAAGAGACCCAGTACTTC; CDR3: CASSWSSRGDQETQYF
V: TRBV15; size: once; J: TRBJ2-7; length: 15; D: TRBD1; DNA: TGTGCCACCAGCAGAGACGGACAGGGAGCACACGAGCAGTACTTC; CDR3: CATSRDGQGAHEQYF
V: TRBV14; size: NA; J: TRBJ2-7; length: 13; D: NA; DNA: TGTGCCAGCAGACGCGGGGCGATCTACGAGCAGTACTTC; CDR3: CASRRGAIYEQYF
V: TRBV6-5; size: NA; J: TRBJ2-3; length: 15; D: TRBD2; DNA: TGTGCCAGCCAGACTAGCGGGGGAGGCACAGATACGCAGTATTTT; CDR3: CASQTSGGGTDTQYF
V: TRBV20-1; size: NA; J: TRBJ1-2; length: 13; D: TRBD1; DNA: TGCAGTGCTGTGACAGGGGGGGATTATGGCTACACCTTC; CDR3: CSAVTGGDYGYTF
V: TRBV7-9; size: NA; J: TRBJ2-7; length: 14; D: TRBD1; DNA: TGTGCCAGCAACCTGGACAGGGAATCCTACGAGCAGTACTTC; CDR3: CASNLDRESYEQYF
V: TRBV29-1; size: few; J: TRBJ2-7; length: 12; D: NA; DNA: TGCAGCGCCAGGGACAACCCCTACGAGCAGTACTTC; CDR3: CSARDNPYEQYF
V: TRBV20-1; size: NA; J: TRBJ1-6; length: 15; D: TRBD1; DNA: TGCAGTGCTTCGGGACAGGGGGGTAGCAATTCACCCCTCCACTTT; CDR3: CSASGQGGSNSPLHF
V: TRBV20-1; size: few; J: TRBJ1-6; length: 14; D: TRBD1; DNA: TGCAGTGCTCGCGGGACAGGGGATAATTCACCCCTCCACTTT; CDR3: CSARGTGDNSPLHF
V: TRBV20-1; size: NA; J: TRBJ2-7; length: 13; D: NA; DNA: TGCAGTGCTAGAATGGGAAGTATCTACGAGCAGTACTTC; CDR3: CSARMGSIYEQYF
V: TRBV5-1; size: NA; J: TRBJ2-1; length: 16; D: TRBD2; DNA: TGCGCCAGCAGCTTACTTAGCGGGACGGCCTACAATGAGCAGTTCTTC; CDR3: CASSLLSGTAYNEQFF
V: TRBV28; size: NA; J: TRBJ1-2; length: 12; D: NA; DNA: TGTGCCAGCAGCCCGATCGGGGGGGGCTACACCTTC; CDR3: CASSPIGGGYTF
V: TRBV20-1; size: NA; J: TRBJ2-5; length: 15; D: NA; DNA: TGCAGTGCTAGAGATATAAACAGGGTAGCGGAGACCCAGTACTTC; CDR3: CSARDINRVAETQYF
V: TRBV5-1; size: once; J: TRBJ2-6; length: 15; D: NA; DNA: TGCGCCAGCAGCACCAGGGAAACAGGGGCCAACGTCCTGACTTTC; CDR3: CASSTRETGANVLTF
V: TRBV20-1; size: NA; J: TRBJ2-1; length: 17; D: TRBD2; DNA: TGCAGTGCTATAGGGACTAGCGGGGGTTCCTCCTACAATGAGCAGTTCTTC; CDR3: CSAIGTSGGSSYNEQFF